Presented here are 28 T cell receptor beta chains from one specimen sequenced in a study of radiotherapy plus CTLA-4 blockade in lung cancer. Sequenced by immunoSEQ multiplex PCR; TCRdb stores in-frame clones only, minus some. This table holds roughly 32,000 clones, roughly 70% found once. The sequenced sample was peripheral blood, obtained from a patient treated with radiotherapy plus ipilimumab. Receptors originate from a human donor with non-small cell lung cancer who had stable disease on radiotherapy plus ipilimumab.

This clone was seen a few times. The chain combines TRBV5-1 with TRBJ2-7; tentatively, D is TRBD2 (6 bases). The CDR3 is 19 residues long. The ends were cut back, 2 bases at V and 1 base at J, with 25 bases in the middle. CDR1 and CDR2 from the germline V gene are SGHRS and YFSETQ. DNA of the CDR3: TGCGCCAGCAGCTTTTCGGTACCAGGCCCCGGGGGATTTTCCTACGAGCAGTACTTC. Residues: CASSFSVPGPGGFSYEQYF.

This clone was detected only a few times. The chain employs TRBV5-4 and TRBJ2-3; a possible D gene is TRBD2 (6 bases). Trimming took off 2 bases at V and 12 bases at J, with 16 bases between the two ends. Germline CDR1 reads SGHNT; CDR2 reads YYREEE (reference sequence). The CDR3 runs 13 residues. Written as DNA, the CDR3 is TGTGCCAGCAGCTTCTCTTTAGCGGCCCTACAGTATTTT. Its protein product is CASSFSLAALQYF. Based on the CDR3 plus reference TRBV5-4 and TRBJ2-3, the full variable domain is ETGVTQSPTHLIKTRGQQVTLRCSSQSGHNTVSWYQQALGQGPQFIFQYYREEENGRGNFPPRFSGLQFPNYSSELNVNALELDDSALYLCASSFSLAALQYFGPGTRLTVL.

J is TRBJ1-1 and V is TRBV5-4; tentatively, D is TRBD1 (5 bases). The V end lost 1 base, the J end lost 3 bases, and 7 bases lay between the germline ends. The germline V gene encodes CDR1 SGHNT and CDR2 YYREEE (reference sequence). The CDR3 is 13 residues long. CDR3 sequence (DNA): TGTGCCAGCAGCTTGTGGGGGTACACTGAAGCTTTCTTT. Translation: CASSLWGYTEAFF.

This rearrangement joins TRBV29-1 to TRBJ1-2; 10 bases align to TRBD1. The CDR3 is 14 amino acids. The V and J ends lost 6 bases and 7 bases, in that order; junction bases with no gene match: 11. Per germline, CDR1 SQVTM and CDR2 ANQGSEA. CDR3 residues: CSVGDRDRGIGYTF. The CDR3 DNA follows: TGCAGCGTCGGGGACCGGGACAGGGGAATTGGCTACACCTTC.

CDR3: CASSTSGGGAYEQYF. DNA for the CDR3: TGTGCCAGCAGCACGAGCGGGGGTGGGGCTTACGAGCAGTACTTC. The rearrangement joins TRBV7-2 to TRBJ2-7, with TRBD2 matching over 8 bases. The V gene end was trimmed by 5 bases and the J gene end by 4 bases; junction bases not matched to a gene: 10. The CDR3 has 15 residues. Per germline, CDR1 SGHTA and CDR2 FQGNSA.

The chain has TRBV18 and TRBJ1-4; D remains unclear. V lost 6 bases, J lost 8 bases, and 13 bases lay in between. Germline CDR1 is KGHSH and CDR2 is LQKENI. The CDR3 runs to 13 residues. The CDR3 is CASSGRRGEKLFF. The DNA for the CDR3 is TGTGCCAGCTCTGGCCGTCGCGGCGAAAAACTGTTTTTT.

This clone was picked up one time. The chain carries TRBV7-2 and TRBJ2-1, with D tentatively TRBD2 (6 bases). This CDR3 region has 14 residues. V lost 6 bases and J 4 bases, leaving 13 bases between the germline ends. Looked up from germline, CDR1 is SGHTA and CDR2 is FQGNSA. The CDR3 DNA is TGTGCCAGCAGGCTCGCGGGGAGGTACAATGAGCAGTTCTTC. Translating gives CASRLAGRYNEQFF.

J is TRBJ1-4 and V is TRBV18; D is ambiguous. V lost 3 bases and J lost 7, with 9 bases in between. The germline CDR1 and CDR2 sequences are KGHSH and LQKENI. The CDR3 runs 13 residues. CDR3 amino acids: CASSPNTGEKLFF. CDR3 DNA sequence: TGTGCCAGCTCACCCAACACCGGTGAAAAACTGTTTTTT.

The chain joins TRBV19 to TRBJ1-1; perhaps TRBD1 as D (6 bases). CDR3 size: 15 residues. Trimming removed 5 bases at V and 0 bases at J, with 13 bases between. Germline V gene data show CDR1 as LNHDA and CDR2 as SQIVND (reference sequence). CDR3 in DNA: TGTGCCAGTAGTTCACCGGGGGGGCTGAACACTGAAGCTTTCTTT. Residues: CASSSPGGLNTEAFF.

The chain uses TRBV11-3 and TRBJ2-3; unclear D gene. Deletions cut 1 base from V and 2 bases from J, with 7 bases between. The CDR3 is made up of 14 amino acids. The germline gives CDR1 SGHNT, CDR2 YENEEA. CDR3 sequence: CASSLGAPTDTQYF. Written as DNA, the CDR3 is TGTGCCAGCAGCTTAGGAGCGCCCACAGATACGCAGTATTTT.

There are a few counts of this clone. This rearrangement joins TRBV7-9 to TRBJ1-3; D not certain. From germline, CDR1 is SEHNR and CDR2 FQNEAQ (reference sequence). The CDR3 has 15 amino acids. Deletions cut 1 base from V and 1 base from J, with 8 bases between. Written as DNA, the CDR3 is TGTGCCAGCAGCTTAGGGAGAAGATCTGGAAACACCATATATTTT. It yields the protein CASSLGRRSGNTIYF.

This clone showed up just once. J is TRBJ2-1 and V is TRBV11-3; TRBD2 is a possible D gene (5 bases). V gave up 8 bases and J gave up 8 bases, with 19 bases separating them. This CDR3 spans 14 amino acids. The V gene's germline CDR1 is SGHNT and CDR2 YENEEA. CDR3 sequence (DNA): TGTGCCAGCGAGGGTTTAGCTAGGCCCTATGAGCAGTTCTTC. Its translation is CASEGLARPYEQFF.

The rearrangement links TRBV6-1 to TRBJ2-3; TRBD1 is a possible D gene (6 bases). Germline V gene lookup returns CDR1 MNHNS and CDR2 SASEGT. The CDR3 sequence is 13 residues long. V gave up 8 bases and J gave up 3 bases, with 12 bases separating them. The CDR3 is CASPNRETDTQYF. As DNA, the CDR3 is TGTGCCAGCCCTAACAGGGAGACAGATACGCAGTATTTT.

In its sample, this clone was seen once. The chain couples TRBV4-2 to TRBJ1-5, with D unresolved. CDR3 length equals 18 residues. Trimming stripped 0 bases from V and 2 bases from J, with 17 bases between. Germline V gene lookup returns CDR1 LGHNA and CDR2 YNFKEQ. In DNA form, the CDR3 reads TGTGCCAGCAGCCAAGATCTTCCGACCTTGAGGGGCAATCAGCCCCAGCATTTT. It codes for CASSQDLPTLRGNQPQHF.

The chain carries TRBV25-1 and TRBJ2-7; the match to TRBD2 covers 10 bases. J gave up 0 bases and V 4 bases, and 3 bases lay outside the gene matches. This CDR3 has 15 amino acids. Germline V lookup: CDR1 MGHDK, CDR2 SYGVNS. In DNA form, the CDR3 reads TGTGCCAGCAGTGGGCTAGCGGGGGTCTCCTACGAGCAGTACTTC. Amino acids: CASSGLAGVSYEQYF.

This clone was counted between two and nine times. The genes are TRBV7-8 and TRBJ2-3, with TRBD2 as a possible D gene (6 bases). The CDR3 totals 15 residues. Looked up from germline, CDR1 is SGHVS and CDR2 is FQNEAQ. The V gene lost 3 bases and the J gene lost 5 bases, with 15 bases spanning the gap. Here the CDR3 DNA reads TGTGCCAGCAGCTTTGGAGGGCCCAAGGAAGATACGCAGTATTTT. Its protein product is CASSFGGPKEDTQYF.

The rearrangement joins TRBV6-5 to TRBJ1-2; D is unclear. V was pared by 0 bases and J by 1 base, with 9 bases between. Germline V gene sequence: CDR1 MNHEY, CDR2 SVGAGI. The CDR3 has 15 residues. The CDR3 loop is CASSYSAGFNYGYTF. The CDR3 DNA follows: TGTGCCAGCAGTTACTCTGCGGGTTTTAACTATGGCTACACCTTC.

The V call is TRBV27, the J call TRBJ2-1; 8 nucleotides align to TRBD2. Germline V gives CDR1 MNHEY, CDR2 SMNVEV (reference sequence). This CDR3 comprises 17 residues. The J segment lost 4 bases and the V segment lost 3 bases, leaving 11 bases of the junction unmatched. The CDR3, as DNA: TGTGCCAGCAGTTTTAGGTTGGGGACTAGGCGGTACAATGAGCAGTTCTTC. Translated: CASSFRLGTRRYNEQFF.

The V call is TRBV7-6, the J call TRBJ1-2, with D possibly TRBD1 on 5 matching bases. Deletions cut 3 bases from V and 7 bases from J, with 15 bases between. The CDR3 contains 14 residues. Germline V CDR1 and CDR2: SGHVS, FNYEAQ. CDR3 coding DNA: TGTGCCAGCAGCTTGTCACGGCAGGGAGGTGGCTACACCTTC. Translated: CASSLSRQGGGYTF.

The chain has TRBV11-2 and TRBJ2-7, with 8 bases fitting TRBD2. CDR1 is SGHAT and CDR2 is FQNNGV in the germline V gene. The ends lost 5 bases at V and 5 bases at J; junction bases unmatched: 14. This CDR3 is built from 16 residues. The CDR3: CASSLTPGLVIHEQYF. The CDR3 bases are TGTGCCAGCAGCCTAACCCCGGGACTAGTGATTCACGAGCAGTACTTC.

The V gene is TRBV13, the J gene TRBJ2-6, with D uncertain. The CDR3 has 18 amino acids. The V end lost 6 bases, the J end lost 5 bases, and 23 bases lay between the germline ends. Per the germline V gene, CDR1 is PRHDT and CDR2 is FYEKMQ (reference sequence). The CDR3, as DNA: TGTGCCAGCAGGGCGCCACAGCTGAGTACAAGTCGGGCCAACGTCCTGACTTTC. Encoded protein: CASRAPQLSTSRANVLTF.

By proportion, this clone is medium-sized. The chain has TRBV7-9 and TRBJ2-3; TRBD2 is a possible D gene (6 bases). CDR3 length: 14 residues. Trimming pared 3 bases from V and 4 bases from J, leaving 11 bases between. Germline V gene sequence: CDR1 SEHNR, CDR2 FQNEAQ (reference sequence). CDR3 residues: CASSLTRRPDTQYF. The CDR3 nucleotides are TGTGCCAGCAGCTTGACTAGGCGCCCAGATACGCAGTATTTT.

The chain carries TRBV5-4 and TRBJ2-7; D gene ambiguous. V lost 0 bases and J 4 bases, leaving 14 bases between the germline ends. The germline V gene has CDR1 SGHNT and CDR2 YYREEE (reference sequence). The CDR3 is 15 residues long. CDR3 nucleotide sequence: TGTGCCAGCAGCTTGGAGAGGTTACCCCCATACGAGCAGTACTTC. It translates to CASSLERLPPYEQYF.

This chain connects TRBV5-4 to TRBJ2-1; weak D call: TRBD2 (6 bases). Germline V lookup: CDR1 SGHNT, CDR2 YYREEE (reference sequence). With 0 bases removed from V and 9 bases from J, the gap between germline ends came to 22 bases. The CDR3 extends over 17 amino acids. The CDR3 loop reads CASSLGSLAKKRGEQFF. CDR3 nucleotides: TGTGCCAGCAGCTTGGGTAGCCTAGCGAAAAAACGAGGTGAGCAGTTCTTC. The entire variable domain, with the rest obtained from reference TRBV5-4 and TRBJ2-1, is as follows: ETGVTQSPTHLIKTRGQQVTLRCSSQSGHNTVSWYQQALGQGPQFIFQYYREEENGRGNFPPRFSGLQFPNYSSELNVNALELDDSALYLCASSLGSLAKKRGEQFFGPGTRLTVL.

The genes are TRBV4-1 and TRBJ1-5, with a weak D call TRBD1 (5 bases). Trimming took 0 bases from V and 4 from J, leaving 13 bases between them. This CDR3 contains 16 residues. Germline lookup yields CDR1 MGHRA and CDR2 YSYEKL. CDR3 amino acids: CASSQDGQGRNQPQHF. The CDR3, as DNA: TGCGCCAGCAGCCAAGACGGTCAGGGAAGAAATCAGCCCCAGCATTTT.

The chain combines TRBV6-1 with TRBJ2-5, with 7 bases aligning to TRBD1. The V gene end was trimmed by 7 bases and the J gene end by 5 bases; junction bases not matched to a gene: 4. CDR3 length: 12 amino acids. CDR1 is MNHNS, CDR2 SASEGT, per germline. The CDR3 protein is CASKGGKETQYF. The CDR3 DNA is TGTGCCAGCAAAGGGGGCAAGGAGACCCAGTACTTC.

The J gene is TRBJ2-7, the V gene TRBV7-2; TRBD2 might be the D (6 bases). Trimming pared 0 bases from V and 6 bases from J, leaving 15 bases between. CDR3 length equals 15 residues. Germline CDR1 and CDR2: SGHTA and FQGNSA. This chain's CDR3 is CASSLAGGDQGEQYF. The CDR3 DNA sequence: TGTGCCAGCAGCTTAGCCGGCGGGGACCAGGGCGAGCAGTACTTC.

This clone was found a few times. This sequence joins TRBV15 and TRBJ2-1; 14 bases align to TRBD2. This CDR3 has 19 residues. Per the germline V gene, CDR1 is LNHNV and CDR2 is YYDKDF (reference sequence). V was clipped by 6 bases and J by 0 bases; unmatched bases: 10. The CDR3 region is CATRGGRGLAGVSYNEQFF. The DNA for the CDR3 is TGTGCCACCAGAGGAGGCAGGGGACTAGCGGGGGTCTCCTACAATGAGCAGTTCTTC.